This TCR beta chain was observed in a study of post-analysis software for immune sequencing data. Study context: Clinical courses comprised relapsing-remitting, secondary progressive and progressive-relapsing multiple sclerosis.

Study-wide results and caveats: The study found TRBV5-6, TRBV5-1 and TRBV20-1 among about 5 TRBV segments more frequent in patients than controls. Diversity measured as normalized Chao1 was significantly lower in multiple sclerosis patients than in controls. With F measure, samples from one preparation batch clustered together strongly.

This clonotype was seen a single time. Its specificity is unknown. This CDR3 is built from 13 residues. The germline gives CDR1 SGDLS, CDR2 YYNGEE. The germline V and J ends were trimmed by 7 bases and 4 bases, with 11 bases remaining between them. Sequencing libraries made from TCR beta cDNA carried unique molecular identifiers. Roughly 450,000 cDNA molecules were recovered from an input of roughly 0.85 to 10 million T cells. TCRdb passed the PCR reads through MiXCR, listing each CDR3 protein once. There are approximately 730,000 distinct CDR3 sequences in the sample; approximately 30% occur only once, and more than 0.55% lies in the top ten.

V is TRBV9 and J is TRBJ1-4; TRBD1 might be the D (6 bases). The receptor comes from a girl aged 10-17 years with multiple sclerosis. Specimen: blood. The CDR3 coding sequence is TGTGCCAGCCCCGGGACAAGTAATGAAAAACTGTTTTTT. It yields the protein CASPGTSNEKLFF.